There are a few counts of the clone carrying this TCR beta chain. Its antigen is not identified. This sample is part of a study of identical twins. Findings and limits, study-wide: Not following the same donors, the study drew its conclusions from cross-sectional statistical analysis. Abundant beta clonotypes from cord blood had fewer insertions, unlike memory repertoires, which showed none.

The CDR3 runs 12 residues. V lost 2 bases to trimming and J lost 7 bases, with 8 bases between them. The germline V gene has CDR1 LGHDT and CDR2 YNNKEL (reference sequence). TCRdb reprocessed the 5' RACE reads with MiXCR, giving one entry per CDR3 protein. The sample lists around 250,000 distinct CDR3 sequences; 5.5% to 8% were seen once. This sample also appeared in a second study, on yellow fever vaccine responses in identical twins.

The sample consisted of memory (CD45RO+) T cells sorted from blood. The chain couples TRBV3-1 to TRBJ2-5; D tentatively fits TRBD1 or TRBD2 (6 bases each). This clonotype originated in a woman in her late teens or twenties in good health. For the CDR3, the DNA is TGTGCCAGCAGCCAAAAGGGGGGGACCCAGTACTTC. Residues: CASSQKGGTQYF.